A selection of T cell receptor beta chains follows, all from one sample in a study of blood T cell repertoires in COVID-19. The method was immunoSEQ multiplex PCR; TCRdb's version includes in-frame clones alone and lacks a portion of them. The table lists roughly 250,000 clones, more than 80% of them singletons, with approximately 5.7% in the top ten. Sequences were obtained from peripheral blood. The receptors derive from a human donor in a cohort sampled during active COVID-19. Both conserved end residues are part of each CDR3.

j_call: TRBJ2-5
cdr3_length: 14
v_call: TRBV5-1
cdr3_aa: CASNQGALSETQYF

j_call: TRBJ2-1
cdr3_length: 17
v_call: TRBV3-1/TRBV3-2
cdr3_aa: CASSPPMGQGIYNEQFF

j_call: TRBJ2-5
cdr3_length: 16
v_call: TRBV3-1/TRBV3-2
cdr3_aa: CASSQDLREGLETQYF

j_call: TRBJ2-5
cdr3_length: 13
v_call: TRBV3-1/TRBV3-2
cdr3_aa: CASSPDRAAAQYF

j_call: TRBJ1-3
cdr3_length: 13
v_call: TRBV30
cdr3_aa: CAWSTGSGNTIYF

j_call: TRBJ2-7
cdr3_length: 14
v_call: TRBV28
cdr3_aa: CASRRLAGSYEQYF

j_call: TRBJ1-1
cdr3_length: 14
v_call: TRBV9
cdr3_aa: CASRMDRKNTEAFF

j_call: TRBJ2-7
cdr3_length: 16
v_call: TRBV5-1
cdr3_aa: CASSPLTSGRAYEQYF

j_call: TRBJ1-4
cdr3_length: 13
v_call: TRBV3-1/TRBV3-2
cdr3_aa: CASSQAGGEKLFF

j_call: TRBJ2-2
cdr3_length: 15
v_call: TRBV19
cdr3_aa: CASSQDRGPGGELFF

j_call: TRBJ1-4
cdr3_length: 17
v_call: TRBV18
cdr3_aa: CASSPVTPGLPNEKLFF

j_call: TRBJ2-2
cdr3_length: 15
v_call: TRBV4-2
cdr3_aa: CASSPRTSSTGELFF

j_call: TRBJ2-5
cdr3_length: 15
v_call: TRBV5-1
cdr3_aa: CASSRTRRAGETQYF

j_call: TRBJ2-4
cdr3_length: 15
v_call: TRBV2
cdr3_aa: CASSETGVRQNIQYF